The clone carrying this TCR beta chain was recorded at least ten times. This record comes from a study of T cells in Graves' hyperthyroidism and ophthalmopathy. TCR beta CDR3 region amplification was performed from RNA transcripts. With the HTBI primer set, the TCR CDR3 went through a first round of RT-PCR. Via MiXCR, TCRdb re-called the multiplex PCR reads, giving one row per CDR3 protein. The data show about 620,000 distinct CDR3 sequences, 15% to 20% seen once. Germline V gene lookup returns CDR1 MDHEN and CDR2 SYDVKM. V was shortened by 3 bases and J by 3 bases, with 5 bases between the two germline ends. The length of the CDR3 is 12 residues.

The sample comprised blood. The rearrangement links TRBV28 to TRBJ1-2; no clear D gene. This clonotype originated in a woman aged 30 to 39 with Graves' hyperthyroidism. The CDR3 reads CASSFQYYGYTF. Written as DNA, the CDR3 is TGTGCCAGCAGTTTTCAGTACTATGGCTACACCTTC.